One and the same sample provided the 18 T cell receptor beta chains below, sequenced in a study of Ad26.COV2.S vaccination and SARS-CoV-2 variants. The method was immunoSEQ multiplex PCR; TCRdb's version includes in-frame clones alone and lacks a portion of them. Seen here are about 330,000 clones, under 90% observed once, and the top ten hold 5.5%. Specified treatment: some 20 received Ad26.COV2.S at low or high dose, single or two shots; a few received placebo; per-sample allocation not given. Collection of samples fell on day 63 after the first vaccine or placebo injection. The sequencing here drew on peripheral blood, taken in a trial of Ad26.COV2.S vaccine versus placebo. The source is a person aged 18-65 years who received the Ad26.COV2.S COVID-19 vaccine or a placebo.

The rearrangement joins TRBV13 to TRBJ2-1, with D possibly matching TRBD2 (7 bases). There are 16 residues in the CDR3. Trimming removed 3 bases from V and 6 bases from J, with 18 bases in between. Germline V gene sequence: CDR1 PRHDT, CDR2 FYEKMQ (reference sequence). The CDR3 nucleotides read TGTGCCAGCAGCTTTTGGGAAAGCGGGACATTCAATGAGCAGTTCTTC. This encodes CASSFWESGTFNEQFF.

This sequence joins TRBV18 and TRBJ2-1, with TRBD2 identical over 10 bases. This CDR3 contains 16 residues. In germline, CDR1 is KGHSH, CDR2 LQKENI. V lost 1 base to trimming and J lost 5 bases; unmatched junction nucleotides: 5. The CDR3 sequence: CASSPRILAGDNEQFF. The CDR3 DNA sequence: TGTGCCAGCTCACCACGGATTCTAGCGGGAGACAATGAGCAGTTCTTC.

V and J are TRBV7-9 and TRBJ2-7, with 8 bases that match TRBD1. Germline CDR1 and CDR2: SEHNR and FQNEAQ (reference sequence). The V and J ends lost 6 bases and 0 bases, in that order; junction bases with no gene match: 13. CDR3 length equals 17 residues. The CDR3 is CASSRPFRDRSSYEQYF. The CDR3 coding sequence is TGTGCCAGCAGTCGACCCTTCCGGGACAGGAGCTCCTACGAGCAGTACTTC.

This sequence joins TRBV19 and TRBJ2-1; tentative D call: TRBD1 (5 bases). Germline assignment: CDR1 LNHDA and CDR2 SQIVND (reference sequence). The CDR3 runs to 15 residues. The V gene lost 1 base and the J gene lost 3 bases, with 10 bases spanning the gap. This CDR3 reads CASSIGQSYYNEQFF. The CDR3 DNA reads TGTGCCAGTAGTATAGGACAGTCCTACTACAATGAGCAGTTCTTC.

V gene TRBV7-2 combines with J gene TRBJ2-5; 9 nucleotides align to TRBD2. CDR1 is SGHTA and CDR2 is FQGNSA in the germline V gene. V was pared by 2 bases and J by 4 bases, with 11 bases of the junction left unmatched. The CDR3 spans 17 residues. The CDR3 nucleotides are TGTGCCAGCAGCTTATTTATATCTAGCGGGGAAGGAGAGACCCAGTACTTC. Protein sequence: CASSLFISSGEGETQYF.

The rearrangement links TRBV7-6 to TRBJ1-2, with 9 bases aligning to TRBD1. This CDR3 comprises 14 residues. Losses at the gene ends were 5 bases for V and 6 bases for J; bases not matched to a gene: 7. The germline V gene encodes CDR1 SGHVS and CDR2 FNYEAQ. CDR3 in amino acids: CASSSRTGADGYTF. The CDR3 DNA reads as TGTGCCAGCAGCAGTCGGACAGGGGCCGATGGCTACACCTTC.

The chain carries TRBV30 and TRBJ2-3, with 8 bases that match TRBD1. Germline CDR1 GTSNPN, CDR2 SVGIG (reference sequence). CDR3 length: 14 residues. The junction had 4 bases not matched to a gene; V was cut back by 5 bases and J by 0 bases. In DNA form, the CDR3 reads TGTGCCTGGCGGGACAGGCCTAGCACAGATACGCAGTATTTT. This encodes CAWRDRPSTDTQYF.

This chain joins TRBV7-9 and TRBJ2-7; the D gene is possibly TRBD1 (6 bases). The CDR3 length is 14 residues. Germline assignment: CDR1 SEHNR and CDR2 FQNEAQ (reference sequence). Trimming cost V 2 bases and J 5 bases, with 13 bases left between them. DNA for the CDR3: TGTGCCAGCAGCTTAAGTACAGGGTCCCACGAGCAGTACTTC. Translated: CASSLSTGSHEQYF.

The V and J genes are TRBV7-9 and TRBJ1-4; maybe TRBD1 (6 bases). The CDR3 loop spans 15 amino acids. CDR1 is SEHNR, CDR2 FQNEAQ, per germline (reference sequence). V lost 5 bases to trimming and J lost 8 bases, with 18 bases between them. CDR3 amino acids: CASSLPTGYGEKLFF. CDR3 coding DNA: TGTGCCAGCAGCCTCCCCACAGGGTACGGGGAAAAACTGTTTTTT.

The V call is TRBV21-1, the J call TRBJ1-1. TRBV21-1 is assigned pseudogene status. The CDR3 contains 15 residues. CDR3 in amino acids: CASSGPDAQNTEAFF. DNA for the CDR3: TGTGCCAGCAGCGGACCGGACGCCCAGAACACTGAAGCTTTCTTT.

The genes are TRBV27 and TRBJ1-2; D possibly corresponds to TRBD1 (6 bases). Germline CDR1 MNHEY, CDR2 SMNVEV (reference sequence). V was pared by 5 bases and J by 0 bases, with 13 bases between. The CDR3 extends over 15 amino acids. CDR3 in amino acids: CASSPQEGANYGYTF. Here the CDR3 DNA reads TGTGCCAGCAGTCCTCAGGAGGGGGCTAACTATGGCTACACCTTC.

CDR3 loop: CASSPRSDAAYEQYV. The CDR3 nucleotides read TGTGCCAGCAGCCCCCGCAGCGACGCAGCCTACGAGCAGTACGTC. This sequence joins TRBV13 and TRBJ2-7, with D unresolved. V dropped 5 bases and J dropped 2 bases, with 16 bases sitting between them. In germline, CDR1 is PRHDT, CDR2 FYEKMQ (reference sequence). The CDR3 contains 15 residues.

This chain links TRBV4-2 with TRBJ2-2; no clear D gene. Per the germline V gene, CDR1 is LGHNA and CDR2 is YNFKEQ. There are 16 residues in the CDR3. V was pared by 3 bases and J by 0 bases, with 11 bases between. CDR3 sequence: CASSHLQLTNTGELFF. The DNA of the CDR3 is TGTGCCAGCAGCCACTTACAACTTACGAACACCGGGGAGCTGTTTTTT.

The chain joins TRBV11-3 to TRBJ1-1; no clear D gene. V was pared by 2 bases and J by 1 base, with 11 bases between. The CDR3 extends over 15 amino acids. Germline values: CDR1 SGHNT, CDR2 YENEEA. The CDR3 coding sequence is TGTGCCAGCAGCTTACGCATAGGAGGGAACACTGAAGCTTTCTTT. Translated: CASSLRIGGNTEAFF.

The rearrangement links TRBV19 to TRBJ1-1, with unresolved D. The CDR3 has 14 residues. Between the trimmed V and J ends, which lost 7 bases and 6 bases, there was a span of 18 bases. Per germline, CDR1 LNHDA and CDR2 SQIVND (reference sequence). CDR3 DNA sequence: TGTGCCAGTAATAGTCTAAGAGAGATCGCTGAAGCTTTCTTT. It is translated as CASNSLREIAEAFF.

This clone has only one observation. This chain uses TRBV6-2 or TRBV6-3 with TRBJ2-2, with TRBD1 matching 7 bases. The V segment lost 3 bases and the J segment 5 bases; nucleotides outside the gene matches: 6. There are 15 residues in the CDR3. The germline gives CDR1 MNHEY, CDR2 SVGEGT. CDR3: CASSYLQGITGELFF. The CDR3 DNA is TGTGCCAGCAGTTATTTACAGGGGATAACCGGGGAGCTGTTTTTT.

The chain couples TRBV18 to TRBJ1-2; D may be TRBD1 (5 bases). V was shortened by 3 bases and J by 5 bases, with 16 bases between the two germline ends. The length of the CDR3 is 15 residues. Germline values: CDR1 KGHSH, CDR2 LQKENI. The CDR3 sequence is CASSPGTAQWYGYTF. The CDR3 coding sequence is TGTGCCAGCTCACCCGGGACCGCTCAGTGGTATGGCTACACCTTC.

The V call is TRBV11-2, the J call TRBJ2-1; 7 bases match TRBD1. After removal of 4 bases from V and 6 bases from J, the junction contained 9 bases not matched to a gene. In germline, CDR1 is SGHAT, CDR2 FQNNGV. This CDR3 has 15 amino acids. The DNA for the CDR3 is TGTGCCAGCAGCTCCAGGGGGAATTTGGCCAATGAGCAGTTCTTC. Encoded protein: CASSSRGNLANEQFF.